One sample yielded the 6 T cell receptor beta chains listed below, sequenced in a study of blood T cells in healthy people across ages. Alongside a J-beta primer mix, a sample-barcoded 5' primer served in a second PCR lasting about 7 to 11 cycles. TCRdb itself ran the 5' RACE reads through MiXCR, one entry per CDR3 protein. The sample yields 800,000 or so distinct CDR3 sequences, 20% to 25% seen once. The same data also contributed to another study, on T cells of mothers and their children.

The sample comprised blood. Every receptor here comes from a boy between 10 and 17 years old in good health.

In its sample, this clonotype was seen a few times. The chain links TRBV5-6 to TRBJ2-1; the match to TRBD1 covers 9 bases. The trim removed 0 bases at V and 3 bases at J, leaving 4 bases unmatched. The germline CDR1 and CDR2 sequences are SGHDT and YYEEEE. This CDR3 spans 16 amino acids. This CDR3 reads CASSLGYRGLYNEQFF. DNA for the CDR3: TGTGCCAGCAGCTTGGGCTACAGGGGGCTCTACAATGAGCAGTTCTTC.

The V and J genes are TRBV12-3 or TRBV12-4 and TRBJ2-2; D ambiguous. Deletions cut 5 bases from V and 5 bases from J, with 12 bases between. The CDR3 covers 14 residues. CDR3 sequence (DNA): TGTGCCAGCAGTCCCGGGCCTGTTACCGGGGAGCTGTTTTTT. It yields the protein CASSPGPVTGELFF.

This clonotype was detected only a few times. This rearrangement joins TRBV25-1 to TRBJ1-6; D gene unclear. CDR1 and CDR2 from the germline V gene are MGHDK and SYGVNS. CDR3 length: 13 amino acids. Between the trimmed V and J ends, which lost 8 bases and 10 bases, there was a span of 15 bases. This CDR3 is CASSRGPESPLHF. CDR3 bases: TGTGCCAGCTCCCGTGGTCCAGAATCACCCCTCCACTTT.

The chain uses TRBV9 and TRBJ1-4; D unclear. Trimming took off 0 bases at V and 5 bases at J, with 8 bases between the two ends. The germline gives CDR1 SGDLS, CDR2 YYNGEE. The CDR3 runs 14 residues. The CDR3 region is CASSVDAVNEKLFF. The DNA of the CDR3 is TGTGCCAGCAGCGTAGACGCAGTGAATGAAAAACTGTTTTTT.

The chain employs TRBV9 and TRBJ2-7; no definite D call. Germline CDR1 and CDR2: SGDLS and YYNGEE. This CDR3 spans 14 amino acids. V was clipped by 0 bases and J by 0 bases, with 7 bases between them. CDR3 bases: TGTGCCAGCAGCGTAGAAGGTGTCTCCTACGAGCAGTACTTC. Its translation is CASSVEGVSYEQYF.

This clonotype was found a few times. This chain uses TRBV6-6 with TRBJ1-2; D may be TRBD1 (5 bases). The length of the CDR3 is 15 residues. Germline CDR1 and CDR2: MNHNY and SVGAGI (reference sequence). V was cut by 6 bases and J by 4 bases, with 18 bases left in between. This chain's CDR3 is CASSVTGAGSYGYTF. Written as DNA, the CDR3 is TGTGCCAGCAGCGTCACTGGGGCAGGCTCCTATGGCTACACCTTC.